The 28 T cell receptor beta chains in this list originate from one sample, sequenced in a study of OX40 agonist ivuxolimab in advanced cancers. Assay used: immunoSEQ multiplex PCR; TCRdb lists only in-frame clones, some missing. This table has about 80,000 clones, roughly nine tenths appearing once. Sequenced here: CD4+ or CD8+ T cells sorted from blood, sampled in a trial of the OX40 agonist ivuxolimab. The receptors shown here come from an adult with an advanced solid tumor such as melanoma, head and neck, liver or kidney cancer.

CDR3 sequence: CASSEYIQGSEAFF. The CDR3 DNA is TGTGCCAGCAGTGAATATATACAGGGTTCTGAAGCTTTCTTT. The J gene is TRBJ1-1, the V gene TRBV25-1; a possible D gene is TRBD1 (6 bases). The CDR3 spans 14 residues. Germline CDR1 MGHDK, CDR2 SYGVNS. V lost 0 bases to trimming and J lost 6 bases, with 11 bases between them.

The gene calls are TRBV7-9 and TRBJ1-6; 8 bases are shared with TRBD1. The CDR3 is 15 residues long. Germline CDR1 SEHNR, CDR2 FQNEAQ (reference sequence). The V and J ends lost 5 bases and 6 bases, in that order; junction bases with no gene match: 6. The CDR3 loop reads CASSQVTGVNSPLHF. DNA for the CDR3: TGTGCCAGCAGCCAGGTGACAGGGGTTAATTCACCCCTCCACTTT. Variable domain in full (rest from reference TRBV7-9 and TRBJ1-6): DTGVSQNPRHKITKRGQNVTFRCDPISEHNRLYWYRQTLGQGPEFLTYFQNEAQLEKSRLLSDRFSAERPKGSFSTLEIQRTEQGDSAMYLCASSQVTGVNSPLHFGNGTRLTVT.

The rearrangement links TRBV4-2 to TRBJ1-6; 9 bases line up with TRBD1. The CDR3 contains 19 residues. Per germline, CDR1 LGHNA and CDR2 YNFKEQ. Trimming took 1 base from V and 3 from J; bases not matched to a gene: 10. CDR3 sequence: CASSQAPAGQGFYNSPLHF. As DNA, the CDR3 is TGTGCCAGCAGCCAAGCCCCGGCGGGACAGGGATTCTATAATTCACCCCTCCACTTT.

V is TRBV9 and J is TRBJ1-2, with D possibly being TRBD1 (5 bases). CDR1 is SGDLS, CDR2 YYNGEE, per germline. The CDR3 totals 14 residues. Trimming pared 3 bases from V and 2 bases from J, leaving 11 bases between. The chain's CDR3 is CASSEGNGNYGYTF. CDR3 DNA sequence: TGTGCCAGCAGCGAGGGGAACGGAAACTATGGCTACACCTTC.

This clone was counted between two and nine times. This chain links TRBV2 with TRBJ1-2; weak D call: TRBD1 (6 bases). V was shortened by 8 bases and J by 8 bases, with 24 bases between the two germline ends. The CDR3 loop spans 15 amino acids. Germline assignment: CDR1 SNHLY and CDR2 FYNNEI. Here the CDR3 reads CASLKLTGTSKGYTF. The DNA of the CDR3 is TGTGCCAGCCTTAAACTTACAGGGACCTCGAAGGGCTACACCTTC.

The chain has TRBV10-3 and TRBJ2-7, with 7 positions matching TRBD1. Germline values: CDR1 ENHRY, CDR2 SYGVKD. The CDR3 length is 14 residues. J gave up 7 bases and V 4 bases, and 10 bases lay outside the gene matches. The CDR3 region is CAISGDSAVVEQYF. The CDR3 nucleotides are TGTGCCATCAGTGGGGACAGTGCCGTGGTAGAGCAGTACTTC.

The chain carries TRBV12-2 and TRBJ2-7. TRBV12-2 is assigned pseudogene status. This CDR3 contains 18 residues. The CDR3 reads CASRLGVGGSPRTYEQYF. The CDR3 nucleotides are TGTGCAAGTCGCTTAGGGGTAGGGGGGAGCCCCCGGACCTACGAGCAGTACTTC.

This clone was observed a few times. The rearrangement links TRBV19 to TRBJ1-1, with 9 bases identical to TRBD1. This CDR3 contains 14 residues. Germline trimming cut 6 bases from V and 2 bases from J; bases unmatched to any gene: 4. The germline gives CDR1 LNHDA, CDR2 SQIVND (reference sequence). In DNA form, the CDR3 reads TGTGCCAGTAGGGAGACAGGGGGAAACACTGAAGCTTTCTTT. This encodes CASRETGGNTEAFF.

This chain connects TRBV2 to TRBJ2-7; a possible D gene is TRBD1 (5 bases). The CDR3 runs 14 residues. The V and J ends lost 4 bases and 4 bases respectively, with 14 bases between them. CDR1 is SNHLY and CDR2 is FYNNEI in the germline V gene. The CDR3 sequence: CASSGRQYSYEQYF. CDR3 DNA: TGTGCCAGCAGTGGGAGACAGTACTCTTACGAGCAGTACTTC.

V usage is TRBV5-4 and J usage is TRBJ2-5; 8 nucleotides line up with TRBD2. Germline CDR1 reads SGHNT; CDR2 reads YYREEE (reference sequence). The junction had 6 bases not matched to a gene; V was cut back by 1 base and J by 4 bases. This CDR3 region has 15 residues. CDR3 nucleotides: TGTGCCAGCAGCTTGACGGGGGGGCCGGGAGAGACCCAGTACTTC. It specifies CASSLTGGPGETQYF.

The rearrangement joins TRBV19 to TRBJ2-5, with D hard to call. The J call may be faulty, since TRBJ2-7 better matches the DNA end. The CDR3 covers 12 residues. Germline V gene sequence: CDR1 LNHDA, CDR2 SQIVND (reference sequence). The CDR3, as DNA: TGTGCCAGTAGTATGGGGTCCTACGAGCAGTACTTC. Its protein is CASSMGSYEQYF.

The chain combines TRBV9 with TRBJ2-7, with 10 bases aligning to TRBD2. The length of the CDR3 is 16 residues. The germline V gene encodes CDR1 SGDLS and CDR2 YYNGEE. With V trimmed by 0 bases and J by 0 bases, 3 bases remained unmatched. The DNA for the CDR3 is TGTGCCAGCAGCGTAGGCCTAGCGGGAGTCTCCTACGAGCAGTACTTC. This translates into CASSVGLAGVSYEQYF.

This clone has only one observation. The rearrangement uses TRBV2 and TRBJ1-5; a possible D gene is TRBD1 (5 bases). V was cut by 6 bases and J by 0 bases, with 12 bases left in between. CDR1 is SNHLY and CDR2 is FYNNEI in the germline V gene. The CDR3 contains 15 residues. CDR3 residues: CASRENRNSNQPQHF. Here the CDR3 DNA reads TGTGCCAGCAGGGAGAACAGGAATAGCAATCAGCCCCAGCATTTT.

The chain is built from TRBV9 and TRBJ2-3, with TRBD2 matching 7 bases. The CDR3 covers 15 residues. V shed 3 bases, J shed 4 bases, and the junction held 8 bases outside the gene matches. CDR1 is SGDLS and CDR2 is YYNGEE in the germline V gene. The CDR3 loop reads CASSEEVSGPDTQYF. The CDR3, as DNA: TGTGCCAGCAGCGAAGAGGTTAGCGGGCCAGATACGCAGTATTTT.

The chain combines TRBV5-6 with TRBJ1-4; D perhaps matches TRBD1 (5 bases). CDR1 is SGHDT, CDR2 YYEEEE, per germline. V was clipped by 4 bases and J by 11 bases, with 15 bases between them. CDR3 length: 13 amino acids. The CDR3 loop is CASSKIGGGKLFF. DNA for the CDR3: TGTGCCAGCAGCAAGATCGGTGGGGGGAAACTGTTTTTT. The full variable domain, rest sourced from reference TRBV5-6 and TRBJ1-4, is DAGVTQSPTHLIKTRGQQVTLRCSPKSGHDTVSWYQQALGQGPQFIFQYYEEEERQRGNFPDRFSGHQFPNYSSELNVNALLLGDSALYLCASSKIGGGKLFFGSGTQLSVL.

The genes are TRBV6-1 and TRBJ2-5; 9 nucleotides agree with TRBD1. This CDR3 has 15 amino acids. J gave up 4 bases and V 5 bases, and 8 bases lay outside the gene matches. Germline V CDR1 and CDR2: MNHNS, SASEGT. DNA of the CDR3: TGTGCCAGCAGTTTAAACAGGGGGCTGAGAGAGACCCAGTACTTC. The encoded protein is CASSLNRGLRETQYF.

V usage is TRBV5-1 and J usage is TRBJ2-1, with 10 bases matching TRBD2. The length of the CDR3 is 16 residues. CDR1 and CDR2 from the germline V gene are SGHRS and YFSETQ. The junction had 7 bases not matched to a gene; V was cut back by 4 bases and J by 3 bases. CDR3: CASSTGLAVLYNEQFF. In DNA form, the CDR3 reads TGCGCCAGCAGCACCGGACTAGCGGTGCTCTACAATGAGCAGTTCTTC.

The gene calls are TRBV19 and TRBJ2-3; no clear D. Germline loops: CDR1 LNHDA, CDR2 SQIVND (reference sequence). Trimming stripped 5 bases from V and 2 bases from J, with 14 bases between. The CDR3 totals 15 residues. CDR3 nucleotides: TGTGCCAGTAGTCTCGGTTGGGCCCCCACAGATACGCAGTATTTT. This codes for CASSLGWAPTDTQYF.

The V gene is TRBV6-5, the J gene TRBJ2-3, with D unclear. Germline loops: CDR1 MNHEY, CDR2 SVGAGI. This CDR3 is built from 13 residues. V was trimmed by 11 bases and J by 4 bases, leaving 16 bases between them. CDR3 sequence reads: CASSPVRADTQYF. The DNA for the CDR3 is TGTGCCTCCTCTCCCGTAAGAGCAGATACGCAGTATTTT.

This clone was recorded once. J is TRBJ1-1 and V is TRBV9; D remains ambiguous. The V gene's germline CDR1 is SGDLS and CDR2 YYNGEE. V was pared by 1 base and J by 1 base, with 5 bases between. The CDR3 totals 13 residues. CDR3 in amino acids: CASSVLQNTEAFF. The CDR3 DNA is TGTGCCAGCAGCGTACTCCAGAACACTGAAGCTTTCTTT.

The chain has TRBV5-6 and TRBJ2-3, with unresolved D. Germline V gene sequence: CDR1 SGHDT, CDR2 YYEEEE. V shed 6 bases and J shed 1 base, with 12 bases lying between them. The CDR3 is 14 amino acids. The DNA of the CDR3 is TGTGCCAGCACCGCGCGAGGCCGCACAGATACGCAGTATTTT. It codes for CASTARGRTDTQYF.

The chain links TRBV30 to TRBJ2-7; D is possibly TRBD2 (5 bases). Germline CDR1 reads GTSNPN; CDR2 reads SVGIG (reference sequence). The CDR3 runs to 14 residues. V was clipped by 5 bases and J by 2 bases, with 16 bases between them. The CDR3 region has the DNA TGTGCCTGGGGGGATGGAGGTTGGGCCTACGAGCAGTACTTC. Translation gives CAWGDGGWAYEQYF.

This chain connects TRBV6-6 to TRBJ2-5; TRBD2 matches at 11 bases. This CDR3 comprises 16 residues. The germline CDR1 and CDR2 sequences are MNHNY and SVGAGI (reference sequence). Germline trimming cut 2 bases from V and 2 bases from J; bases unmatched to any gene: 4. In nucleotides, the CDR3 is TGTGCCAGCAGTTACACGACTAGCGGGGTACAAGAGACCCAGTACTTC. It encodes CASSYTTSGVQETQYF.

The chain is built from TRBV7-7 and TRBJ2-1, with D possibly being TRBD1 (5 bases). The length of the CDR3 is 13 residues. Germline lookup yields CDR1 SSHAT and CDR2 FNYEAQ (reference sequence). With 5 bases removed from V and 3 bases from J, the gap between germline ends came to 8 bases. This CDR3 reads CASSLDSYNEQFF. The DNA of the CDR3 is TGTGCCAGCAGCCTCGACAGCTACAATGAGCAGTTCTTC. The full variable domain, in which reference TRBV7-7 and TRBJ2-1 provide the parts outside the CDR3, is GAGVSQSPRYKVTKRGQDVTLRCDPISSHATLYWYQQALGQGPEFLTYFNYEAQPDKSGLPSDRFSAERPEGSISTLTIQRTEQRDSAMYRCASSLDSYNEQFFGPGTRLTVL.

The J gene is TRBJ1-2, the V gene TRBV6-5; 10 bases map to TRBD1. V was clipped by 3 bases and J by 4 bases; unmatched bases: 8. The CDR3 has 16 amino acids. Germline V gives CDR1 MNHEY, CDR2 SVGAGI. The CDR3 sequence is CASSYGGTGVAYGYTF. CDR3 DNA sequence: TGTGCCAGCAGTTATGGGGGGACAGGGGTCGCCTATGGCTACACCTTC.

The chain uses TRBV9 and TRBJ2-7; D is tentatively TRBD1 or TRBD2 (5 bases each). The CDR3 covers 13 residues. V shed 3 bases and J shed 6 bases, with 13 bases lying between them. Looked up from germline, CDR1 is SGDLS and CDR2 is YYNGEE. The CDR3 loop reads CASSGGAVGEQYF. CDR3 bases: TGTGCCAGCAGCGGAGGGGCAGTTGGCGAGCAGTACTTC.

V is TRBV5-8 and J is TRBJ2-1; TRBD2 agrees at 8 bases. This CDR3 is 17 amino acids long. Germline CDR1 is SGHTS and CDR2 is YDEGEE. V gave up 4 bases and J gave up 0 bases; unmatched junction bases: 9. CDR3 in amino acids: CASSAYTSGASYNEQFF. CDR3 DNA: TGTGCCAGCAGCGCTTACACTAGCGGCGCCTCCTACAATGAGCAGTTCTTC.

The chain combines TRBV28 with TRBJ2-1, with 7 bases that match TRBD1. This CDR3 has 16 amino acids. V trimming: 5 bases; J trimming: 3 bases; junction bases outside the gene matches: 10. Germline lookup yields CDR1 MDHEN and CDR2 SYDVKM. The DNA of the CDR3 is TGTGCCAGCAGTAACACACAGGGGCTATTCTACAATGAGCAGTTCTTC. Amino acid sequence: CASSNTQGLFYNEQFF.